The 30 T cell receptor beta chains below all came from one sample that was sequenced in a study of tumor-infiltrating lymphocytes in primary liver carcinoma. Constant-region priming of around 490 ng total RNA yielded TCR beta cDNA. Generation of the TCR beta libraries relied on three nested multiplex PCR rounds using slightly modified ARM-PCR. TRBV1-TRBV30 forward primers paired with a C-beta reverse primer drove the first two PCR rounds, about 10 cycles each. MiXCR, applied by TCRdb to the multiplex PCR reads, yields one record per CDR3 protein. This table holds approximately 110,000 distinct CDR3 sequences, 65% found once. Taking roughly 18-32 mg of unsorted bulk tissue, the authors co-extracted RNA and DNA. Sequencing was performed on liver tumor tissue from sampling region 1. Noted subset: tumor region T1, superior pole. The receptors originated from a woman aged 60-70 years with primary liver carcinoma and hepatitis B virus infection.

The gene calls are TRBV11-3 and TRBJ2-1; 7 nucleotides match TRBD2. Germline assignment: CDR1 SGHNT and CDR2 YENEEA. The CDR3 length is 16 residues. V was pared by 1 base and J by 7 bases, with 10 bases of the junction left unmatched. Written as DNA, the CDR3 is TGTGCCAGCAGCTTAGGCGGCGGACTAGGGCCAAATGAGCAGTTCTTC. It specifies CASSLGGGLGPNEQFF.

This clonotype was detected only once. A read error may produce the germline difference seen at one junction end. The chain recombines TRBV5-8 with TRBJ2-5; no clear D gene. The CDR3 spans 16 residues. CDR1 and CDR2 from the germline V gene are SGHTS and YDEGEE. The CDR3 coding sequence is TGTACCAGCAGCTTGGCCGAAGTATATACGATAGAGACCCAGTACTTC. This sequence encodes CTSSLAEVYTIETQYF.

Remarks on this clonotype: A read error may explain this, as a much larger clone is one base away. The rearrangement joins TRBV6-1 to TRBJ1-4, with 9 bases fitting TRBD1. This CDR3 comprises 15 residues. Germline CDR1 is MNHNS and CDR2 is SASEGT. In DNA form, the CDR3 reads TGTGTCAGCAGTGTAACCGGGACAGGGAATGAAAAACTGTTTTTT. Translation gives CVSSVTGTGNEKLFF.

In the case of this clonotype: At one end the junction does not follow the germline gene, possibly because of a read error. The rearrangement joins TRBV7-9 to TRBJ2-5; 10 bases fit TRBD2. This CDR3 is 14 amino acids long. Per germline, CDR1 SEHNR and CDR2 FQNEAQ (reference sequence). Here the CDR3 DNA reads TGTGCCAGCAGCCCACTAGCGGGACAAGAGGCCCAGTACTTC. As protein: CASSPLAGQEAQYF.

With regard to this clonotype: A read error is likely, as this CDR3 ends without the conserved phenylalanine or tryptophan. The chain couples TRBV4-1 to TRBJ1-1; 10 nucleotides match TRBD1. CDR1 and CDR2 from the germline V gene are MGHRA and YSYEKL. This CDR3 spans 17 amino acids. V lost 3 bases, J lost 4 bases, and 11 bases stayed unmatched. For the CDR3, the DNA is TGCGCCAGCAGCCAGGTGGGGACAGGGGCCGTGGGCACTGAAGCTTTCTCT. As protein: CASSQVGTGAVGTEAFS.

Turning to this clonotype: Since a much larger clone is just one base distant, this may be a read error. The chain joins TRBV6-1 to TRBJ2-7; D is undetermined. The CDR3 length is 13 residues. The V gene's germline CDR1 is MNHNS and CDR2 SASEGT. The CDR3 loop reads CTSSEPGGIEQYF. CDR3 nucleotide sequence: TGTACCAGCAGTGAACCCGGCGGTATCGAGCAGTACTTC.

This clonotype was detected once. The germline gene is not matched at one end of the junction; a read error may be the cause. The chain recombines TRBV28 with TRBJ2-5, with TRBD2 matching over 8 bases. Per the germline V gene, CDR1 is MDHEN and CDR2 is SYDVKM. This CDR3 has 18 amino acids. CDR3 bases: TGTTCCAGCACCCCCCGACTAGGGACTAGAGGCGTACTGGAGACCCAGTACTTC. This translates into CSSTPRLGTRGVLETQYF.

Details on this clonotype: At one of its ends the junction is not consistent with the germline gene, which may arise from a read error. The CDR3 DNA reads TGTGCCAGCAGGCCACCCGGGGGGTCGGGCAATCAGCTCCAGCATTTC. Encoded protein: CASRPPGGSGNQLQHF. V is TRBV12-3 or TRBV12-4 and J is TRBJ1-5; a weak D match, TRBD1 (5 bases). This CDR3 is 16 amino acids long.

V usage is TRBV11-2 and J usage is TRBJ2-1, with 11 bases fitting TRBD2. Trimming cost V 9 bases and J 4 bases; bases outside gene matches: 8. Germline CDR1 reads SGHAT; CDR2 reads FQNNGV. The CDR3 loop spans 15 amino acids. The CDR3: CASGMGLAAYNEQFF. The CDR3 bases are TGTGCCAGTGGCATGGGACTAGCGGCATACAATGAGCAGTTCTTC.

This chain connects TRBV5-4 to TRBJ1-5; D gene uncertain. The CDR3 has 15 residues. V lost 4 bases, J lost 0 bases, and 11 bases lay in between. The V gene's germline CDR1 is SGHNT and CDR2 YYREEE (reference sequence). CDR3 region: CASSGDPYSNQPQHF. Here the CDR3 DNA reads TGTGCCAGCAGCGGTGACCCCTATAGCAATCAGCCCCAGCATTTT.

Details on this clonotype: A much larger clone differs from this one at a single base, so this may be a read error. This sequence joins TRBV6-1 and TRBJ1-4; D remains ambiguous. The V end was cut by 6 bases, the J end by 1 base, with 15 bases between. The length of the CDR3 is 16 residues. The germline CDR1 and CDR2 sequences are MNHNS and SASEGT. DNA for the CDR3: TGTGCCAGCAGGGAAAGTACAAGAGTAACTAATGAAAAACTGTTTTTT. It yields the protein CASRESTRVTNEKLFF.

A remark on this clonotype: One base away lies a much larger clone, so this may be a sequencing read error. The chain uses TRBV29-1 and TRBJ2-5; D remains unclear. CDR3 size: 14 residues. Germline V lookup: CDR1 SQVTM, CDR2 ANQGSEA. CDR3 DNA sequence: TGCAGCGCCTACTCTTCGGCGTTACAAGGGACCCAGTACTTC. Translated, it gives CSAYSSALQGTQYF.

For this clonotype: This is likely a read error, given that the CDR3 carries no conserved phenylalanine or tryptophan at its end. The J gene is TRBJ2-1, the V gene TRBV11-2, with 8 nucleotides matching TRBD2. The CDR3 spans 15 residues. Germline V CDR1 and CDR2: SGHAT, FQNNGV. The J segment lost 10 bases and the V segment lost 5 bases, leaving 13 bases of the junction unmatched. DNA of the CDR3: TGTGCCAGCAGCGTAACTAGCGGTCTGATGTCGGAGCAGTTCTTA. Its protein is CASSVTSGLMSEQFL.

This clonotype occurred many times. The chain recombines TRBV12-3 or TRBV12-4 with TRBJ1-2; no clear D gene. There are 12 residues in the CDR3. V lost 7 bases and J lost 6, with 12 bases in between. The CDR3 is CASNRIEDGYTF. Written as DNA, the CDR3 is TGTGCCAGCAATCGGATCGAGGATGGCTACACCTTC.

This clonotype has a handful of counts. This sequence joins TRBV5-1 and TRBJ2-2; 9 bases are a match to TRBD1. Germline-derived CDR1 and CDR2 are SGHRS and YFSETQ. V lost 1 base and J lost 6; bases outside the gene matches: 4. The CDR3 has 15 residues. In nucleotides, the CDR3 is TGCGCCAGCAGCTTGTGGGACAGGGTCTCCGGGGAGCTGTTTTTT. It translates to CASSLWDRVSGELFF.

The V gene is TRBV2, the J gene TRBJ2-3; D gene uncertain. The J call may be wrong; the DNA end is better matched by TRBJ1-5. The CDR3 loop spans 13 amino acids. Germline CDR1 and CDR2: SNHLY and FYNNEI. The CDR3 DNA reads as TGTGCCAGCACGCATCCCCCAGCAATAACCCAGCATTTT. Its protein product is CASTHPPAITQHF.

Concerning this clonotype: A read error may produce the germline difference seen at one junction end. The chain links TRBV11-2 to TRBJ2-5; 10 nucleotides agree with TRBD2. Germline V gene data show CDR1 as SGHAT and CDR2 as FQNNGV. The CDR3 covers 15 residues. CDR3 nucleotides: TGTGCCAGCGGCTTAGCGGGAGGAGAGGTGGAGACCCGGTACTTC. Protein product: CASGLAGGEVETRYF.

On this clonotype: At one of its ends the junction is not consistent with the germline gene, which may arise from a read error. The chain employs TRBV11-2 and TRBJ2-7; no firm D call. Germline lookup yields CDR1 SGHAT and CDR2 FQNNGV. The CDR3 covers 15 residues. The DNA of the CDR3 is TGTGCCAGCAGATCAACGGGCAGTGGCCCCTACGAGCAGCACTTC. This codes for CASRSTGSGPYEQHF.

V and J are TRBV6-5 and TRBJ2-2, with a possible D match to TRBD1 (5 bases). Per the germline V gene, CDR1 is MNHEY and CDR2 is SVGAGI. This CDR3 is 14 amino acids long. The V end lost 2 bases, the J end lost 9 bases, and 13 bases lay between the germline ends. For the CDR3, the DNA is TGTGCCAGCAGTTACGGACACAAAGCCAGGGAGCTGTTTTTT. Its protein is CASSYGHKARELFF.

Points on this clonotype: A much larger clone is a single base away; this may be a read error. The CDR3 protein is CASNLRYPSNTEAFF. DNA of the CDR3: TGTGCCAGCAACTTGCGGTACCCGTCGAACACTGAAGCTTTCTTT. The chain recombines TRBV5-4 with TRBJ1-1; D unclear. The CDR3 has 15 amino acids. Germline V gives CDR1 SGHNT, CDR2 YYREEE (reference sequence).

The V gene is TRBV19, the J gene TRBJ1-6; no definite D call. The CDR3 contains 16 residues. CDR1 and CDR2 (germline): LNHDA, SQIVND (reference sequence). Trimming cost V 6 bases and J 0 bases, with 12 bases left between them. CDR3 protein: CASRDGSNSYNSPLHF. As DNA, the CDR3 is TGTGCCAGTAGAGACGGGAGTAACTCCTATAATTCACCCCTCCACTTT.

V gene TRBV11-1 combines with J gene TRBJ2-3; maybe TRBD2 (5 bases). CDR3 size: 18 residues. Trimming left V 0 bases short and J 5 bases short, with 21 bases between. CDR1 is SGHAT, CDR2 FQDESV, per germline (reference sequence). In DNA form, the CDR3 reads TGTGCCAGCAGCTTAGCGTTAGCAGGAGGACCTGGCAGAGATACGCAGTATTTT. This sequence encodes CASSLALAGGPGRDTQYF.

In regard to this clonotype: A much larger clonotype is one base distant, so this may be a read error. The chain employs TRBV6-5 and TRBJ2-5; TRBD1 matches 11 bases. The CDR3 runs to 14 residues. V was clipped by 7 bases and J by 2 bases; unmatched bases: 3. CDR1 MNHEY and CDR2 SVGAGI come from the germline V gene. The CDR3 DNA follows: TGTGCCAGCAATAGGGACAGGGGGCAAGAGACCCAGTACTTC. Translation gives CASNRDRGQETQYF.

CDR3 DNA: TGTGCCAGCAGTGACCGTCGGAGAGCCCGTTACAATGAGCAGTTCTTC. It is translated as CASSDRRRARYNEQFF. J is TRBJ2-1 and V is TRBV6-4; unclear D gene. Trimming took off 2 bases at V and 4 bases at J, with 15 bases between the two ends. CDR1 MRHNA and CDR2 SNTAGT come from the germline V gene. The CDR3 sequence is 16 residues long.

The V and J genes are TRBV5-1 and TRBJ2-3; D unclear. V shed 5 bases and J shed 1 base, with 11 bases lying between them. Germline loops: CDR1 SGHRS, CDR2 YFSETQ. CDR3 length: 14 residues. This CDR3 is CASSPRTGTDTQYF. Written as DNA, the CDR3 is TGCGCCAGCAGTCCCCGGACGGGCACAGATACGCAGTATTTT.

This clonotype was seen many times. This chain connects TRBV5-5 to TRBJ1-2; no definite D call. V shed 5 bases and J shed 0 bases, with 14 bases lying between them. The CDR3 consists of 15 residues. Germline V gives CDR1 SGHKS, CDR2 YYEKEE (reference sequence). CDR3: CASSLSPSANYGYTF. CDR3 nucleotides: TGTGCCAGCAGTCTGTCCCCCTCGGCTAACTATGGCTACACCTTC.

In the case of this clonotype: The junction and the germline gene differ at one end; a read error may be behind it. For the CDR3, the DNA is TGCAGCGTGATGCGGGGGTACACAGATACGCAGTACTTT. Protein: CSVMRGYTDTQYF. The chain couples TRBV29-1 to TRBJ2-3, with 7 bases lining up with TRBD2. CDR1 is SQVTM and CDR2 is ANQGSEA in the germline V gene. This CDR3 is built from 13 residues.

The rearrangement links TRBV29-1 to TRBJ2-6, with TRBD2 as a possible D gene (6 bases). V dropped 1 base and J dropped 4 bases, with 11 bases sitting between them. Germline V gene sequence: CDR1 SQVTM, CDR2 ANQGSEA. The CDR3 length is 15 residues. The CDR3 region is CSVEGDGGGANVLTF. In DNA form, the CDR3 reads TGCAGCGTTGAAGGAGATGGGGGGGGGGCCAACGTCCTGACTTTC.

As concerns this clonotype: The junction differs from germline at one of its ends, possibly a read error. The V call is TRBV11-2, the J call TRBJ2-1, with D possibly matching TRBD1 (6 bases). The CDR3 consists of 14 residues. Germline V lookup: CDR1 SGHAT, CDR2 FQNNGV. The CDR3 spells CASSPRGPYNGQFF. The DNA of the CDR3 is TGTGCCAGCAGCCCCAGGGGCCCCTACAATGGGCAGTTCTTC. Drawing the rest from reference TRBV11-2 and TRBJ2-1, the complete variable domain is EAGVAQSPRYKIIEKRQSVAFWCNPISGHATLYWYQQILGQGPKLLIQFQNNGVVDDSQLPKDRFSAERLKGVDSTLKIQPAKLEDSAVYLCASSPRGPYNGQFFGPGTRLTVL.

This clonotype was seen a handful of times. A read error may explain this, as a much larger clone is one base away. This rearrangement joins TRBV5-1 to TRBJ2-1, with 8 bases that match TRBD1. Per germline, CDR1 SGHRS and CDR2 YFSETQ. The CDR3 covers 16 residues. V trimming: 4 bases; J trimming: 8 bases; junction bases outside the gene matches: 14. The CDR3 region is CASSRRTGRLYDEQFF. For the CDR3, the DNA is TGCGCCAGCAGCCGACGGACAGGGCGGTTGTACGATGAGCAGTTCTTC.